This TCR beta chain was identified in a study of shared clonotypes between healthy human individuals. Method: immunoSEQ multiplex PCR; TCRdb's copy keeps in-frame clones and lacks some. The sample holds approximately 530,000 clones, approximately 94% seen once. Germline CDR1 is LNHDA and CDR2 is SQIVND (reference sequence). The ends lost 9 bases at V and 4 bases at J; junction bases unmatched: 7. This CDR3 region has 13 residues. The sequence was collected from a woman aged 25 to 39 in good health. The chain recombines TRBV19 with TRBJ2-5, with 8 nucleotides matching TRBD1. Sequencing was done on a sample of naive CD4+ T cells sorted from blood. Regarding subset: CD45RA+ positively selected. CDR3 loop: CARCRGLSETQYF. The CDR3 nucleotides are TGTGCCAGGTGCAGGGGGCTATCAGAGACCCAGTACTTC.